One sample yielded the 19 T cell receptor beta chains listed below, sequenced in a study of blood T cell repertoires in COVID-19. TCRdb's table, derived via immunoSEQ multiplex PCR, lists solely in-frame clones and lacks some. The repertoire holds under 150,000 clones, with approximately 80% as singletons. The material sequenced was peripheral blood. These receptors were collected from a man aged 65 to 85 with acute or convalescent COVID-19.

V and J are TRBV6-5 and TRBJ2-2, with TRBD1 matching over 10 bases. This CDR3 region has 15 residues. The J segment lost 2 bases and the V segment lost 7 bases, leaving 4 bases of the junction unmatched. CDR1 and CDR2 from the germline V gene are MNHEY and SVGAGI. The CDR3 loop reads CASTRTGGNTGELFF. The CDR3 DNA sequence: TGTGCCAGCACCCGGACAGGGGGTAACACCGGGGAGCTGTTTTTT.

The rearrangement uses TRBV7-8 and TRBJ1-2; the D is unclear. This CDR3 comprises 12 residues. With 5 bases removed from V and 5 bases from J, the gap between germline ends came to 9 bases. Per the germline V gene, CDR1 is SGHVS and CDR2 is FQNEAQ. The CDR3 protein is CASSPREYGYTF. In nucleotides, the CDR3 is TGTGCCAGCAGCCCCCGAGAGTATGGCTACACCTTC. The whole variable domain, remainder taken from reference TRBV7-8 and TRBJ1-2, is GAGVSQSPRYKVAKRGQDVALRCDPISGHVSLFWYQQALGQGPEFLTYFQNEAQLDKSGLPSDRFFAERPEGSVSTLKIQRTQQEDSAVYLCASSPREYGYTFGSGTRLTVV.

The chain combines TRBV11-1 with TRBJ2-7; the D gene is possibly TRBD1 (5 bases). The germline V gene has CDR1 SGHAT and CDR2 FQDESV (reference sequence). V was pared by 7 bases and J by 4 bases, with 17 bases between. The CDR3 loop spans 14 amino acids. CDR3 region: CASKRDSLDYEQYF. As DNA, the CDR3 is TGTGCCAGCAAGAGAGACAGCCTGGATTACGAGCAGTACTTC.

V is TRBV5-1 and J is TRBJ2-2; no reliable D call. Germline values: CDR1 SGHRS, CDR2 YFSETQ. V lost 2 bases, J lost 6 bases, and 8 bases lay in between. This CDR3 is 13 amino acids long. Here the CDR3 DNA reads TGCGCCAGCAGCTTCTCGGGTGCCGGGGAGCTGTTTTTT. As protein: CASSFSGAGELFF. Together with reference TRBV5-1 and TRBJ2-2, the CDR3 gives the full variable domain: KAGVTQTPRYLIKTRGQQVTLSCSPISGHRSVSWYQQTPGQGLQFLFEYFSETQRNKGNFPGRFSGRQFSNSRSEMNVSTLELGDSALYLCASSFSGAGELFFGEGSRLTVL.

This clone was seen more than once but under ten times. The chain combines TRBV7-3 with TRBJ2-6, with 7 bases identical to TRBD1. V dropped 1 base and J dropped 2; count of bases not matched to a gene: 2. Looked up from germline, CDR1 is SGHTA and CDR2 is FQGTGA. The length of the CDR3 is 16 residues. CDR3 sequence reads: CASSLKGQAGANVLTF. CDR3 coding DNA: TGTGCCAGCAGCTTAAAAGGACAGGCTGGGGCCAACGTCCTGACTTTC.

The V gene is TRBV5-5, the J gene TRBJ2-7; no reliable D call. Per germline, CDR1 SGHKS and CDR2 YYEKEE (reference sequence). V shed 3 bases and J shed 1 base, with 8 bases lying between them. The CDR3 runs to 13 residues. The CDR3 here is CASSYSRSYEQYF. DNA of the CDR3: TGTGCCAGCAGCTACTCCCGGTCCTACGAGCAGTACTTC.

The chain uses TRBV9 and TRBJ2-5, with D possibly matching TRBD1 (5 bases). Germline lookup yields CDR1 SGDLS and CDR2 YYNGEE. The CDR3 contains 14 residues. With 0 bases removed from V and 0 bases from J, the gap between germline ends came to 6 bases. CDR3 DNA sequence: TGTGCCAGCAGCGTAGGACAGAACCAAGAGACCCAGTACTTC. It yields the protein CASSVGQNQETQYF. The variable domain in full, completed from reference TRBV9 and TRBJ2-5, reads DSGVTQTPKHLITATGQRVTLRCSPRSGDLSVYWYQQSLDQGLQFLIQYYNGEERAKGNILERFSAQQFPDLHSELNLSSLELGDSALYFCASSVGQNQETQYFGPGTRLLVL.

The DNA of the CDR3 is TGTGCCAGCAGCTTAGACATGACCTACGAGCAGTACTTC. Translated, it gives CASSLDMTYEQYF. The chain combines TRBV7-2 with TRBJ2-7; D uncertain. Per germline, CDR1 SGHTA and CDR2 FQGNSA. This CDR3 is built from 13 residues. The ends were cut back, 1 base at V and 2 bases at J, with 6 bases in the middle.

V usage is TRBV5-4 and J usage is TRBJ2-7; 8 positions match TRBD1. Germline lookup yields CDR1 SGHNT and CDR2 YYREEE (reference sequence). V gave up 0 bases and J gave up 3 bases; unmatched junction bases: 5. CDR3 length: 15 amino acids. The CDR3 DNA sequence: TGTGCCAGCAGCTTGGGTGGGACAGGTTTCTACGAGCAGTACTTC. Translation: CASSLGGTGFYEQYF.

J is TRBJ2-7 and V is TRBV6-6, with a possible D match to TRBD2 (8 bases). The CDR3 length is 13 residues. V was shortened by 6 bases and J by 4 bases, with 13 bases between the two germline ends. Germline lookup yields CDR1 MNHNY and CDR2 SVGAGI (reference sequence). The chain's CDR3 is CASSGRGPYEQYF. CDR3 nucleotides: TGTGCCAGCAGCGGGAGGGGGCCTTACGAGCAGTACTTC.

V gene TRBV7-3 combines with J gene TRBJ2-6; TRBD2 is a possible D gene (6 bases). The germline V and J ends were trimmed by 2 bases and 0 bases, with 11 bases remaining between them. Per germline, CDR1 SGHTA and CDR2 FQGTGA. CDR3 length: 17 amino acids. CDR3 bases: TGTGCCAGCAGCTTAGCGGGGCGCCGCTCTGGGGCCAACGTCCTGACTTTC. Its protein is CASSLAGRRSGANVLTF.

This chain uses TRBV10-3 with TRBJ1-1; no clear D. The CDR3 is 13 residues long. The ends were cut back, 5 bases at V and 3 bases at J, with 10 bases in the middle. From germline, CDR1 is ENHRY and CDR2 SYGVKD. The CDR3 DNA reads TGTGCCATCAGTAAACGACTCGACACTGAAGCTTTCTTT. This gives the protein CAISKRLDTEAFF.

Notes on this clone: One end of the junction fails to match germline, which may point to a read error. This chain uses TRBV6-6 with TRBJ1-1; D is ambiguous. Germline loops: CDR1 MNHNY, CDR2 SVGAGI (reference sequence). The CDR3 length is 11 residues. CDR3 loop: CASSYLTDSRW. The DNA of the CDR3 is TGTGCCAGCAGTTACTTAACGGACTCTCGGTGG.

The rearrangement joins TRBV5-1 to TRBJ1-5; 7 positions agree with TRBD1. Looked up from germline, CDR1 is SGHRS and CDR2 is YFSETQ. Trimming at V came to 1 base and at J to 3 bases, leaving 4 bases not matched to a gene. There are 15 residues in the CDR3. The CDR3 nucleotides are TGCGCCAGCAGCTTGCGGGACAGCTACAATCAGCCCCAGCATTTT. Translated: CASSLRDSYNQPQHF.

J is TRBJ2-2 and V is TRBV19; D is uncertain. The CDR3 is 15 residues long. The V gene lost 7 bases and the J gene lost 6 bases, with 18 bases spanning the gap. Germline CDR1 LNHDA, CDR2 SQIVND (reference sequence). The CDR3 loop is CASTKNILNAGELFF. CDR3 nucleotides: TGTGCCAGTACCAAAAACATCCTCAATGCCGGGGAGCTGTTTTTT.

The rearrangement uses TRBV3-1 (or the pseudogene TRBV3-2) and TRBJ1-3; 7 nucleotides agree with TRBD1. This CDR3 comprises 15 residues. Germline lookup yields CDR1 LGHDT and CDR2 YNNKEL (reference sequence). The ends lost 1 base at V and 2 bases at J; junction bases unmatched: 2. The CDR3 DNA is TGTGCCAGCAGCCAAGGAACAGGGGCTGGAAACACCATATATTTT. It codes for CASSQGTGAGNTIYF.

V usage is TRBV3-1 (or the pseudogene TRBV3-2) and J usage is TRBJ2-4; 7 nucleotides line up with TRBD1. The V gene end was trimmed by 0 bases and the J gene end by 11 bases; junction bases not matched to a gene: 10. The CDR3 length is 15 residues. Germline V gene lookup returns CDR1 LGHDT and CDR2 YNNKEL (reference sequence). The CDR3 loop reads CASSQDALKGALQYF. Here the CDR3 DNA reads TGTGCCAGCAGCCAAGACGCATTGAAGGGGGCGCTTCAGTACTTC.

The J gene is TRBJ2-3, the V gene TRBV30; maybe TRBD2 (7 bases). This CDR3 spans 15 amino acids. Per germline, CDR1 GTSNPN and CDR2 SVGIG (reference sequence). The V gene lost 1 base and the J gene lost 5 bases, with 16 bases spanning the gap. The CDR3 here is CAWSEKGGRGDTQYF. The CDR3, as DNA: TGTGCCTGGAGTGAGAAAGGGGGGAGGGGAGATACGCAGTATTTT.

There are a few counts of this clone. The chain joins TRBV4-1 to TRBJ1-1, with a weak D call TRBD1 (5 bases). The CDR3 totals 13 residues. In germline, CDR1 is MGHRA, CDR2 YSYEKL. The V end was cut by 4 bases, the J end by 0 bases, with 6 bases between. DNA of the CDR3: TGCGCCAGCAGCCCCAGGGTGAACACTGAAGCTTTCTTT. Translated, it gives CASSPRVNTEAFF.